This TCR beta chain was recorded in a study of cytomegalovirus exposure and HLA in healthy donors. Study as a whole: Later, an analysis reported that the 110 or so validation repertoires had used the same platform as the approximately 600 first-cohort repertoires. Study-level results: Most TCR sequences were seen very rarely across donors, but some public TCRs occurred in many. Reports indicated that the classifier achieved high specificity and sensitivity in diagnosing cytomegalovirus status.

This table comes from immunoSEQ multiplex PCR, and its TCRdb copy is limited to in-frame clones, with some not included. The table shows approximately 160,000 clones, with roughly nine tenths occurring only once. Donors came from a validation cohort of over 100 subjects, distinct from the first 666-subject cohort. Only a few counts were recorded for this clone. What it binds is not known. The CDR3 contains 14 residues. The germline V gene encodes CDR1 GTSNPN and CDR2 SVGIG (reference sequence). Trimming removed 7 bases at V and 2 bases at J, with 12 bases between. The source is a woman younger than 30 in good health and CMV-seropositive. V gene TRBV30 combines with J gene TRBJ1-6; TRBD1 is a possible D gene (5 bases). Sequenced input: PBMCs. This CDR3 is CAYQGSTYNSPLHF. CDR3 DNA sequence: TGTGCCTACCAGGGTTCCACCTATAATTCACCCCTCCACTTT.